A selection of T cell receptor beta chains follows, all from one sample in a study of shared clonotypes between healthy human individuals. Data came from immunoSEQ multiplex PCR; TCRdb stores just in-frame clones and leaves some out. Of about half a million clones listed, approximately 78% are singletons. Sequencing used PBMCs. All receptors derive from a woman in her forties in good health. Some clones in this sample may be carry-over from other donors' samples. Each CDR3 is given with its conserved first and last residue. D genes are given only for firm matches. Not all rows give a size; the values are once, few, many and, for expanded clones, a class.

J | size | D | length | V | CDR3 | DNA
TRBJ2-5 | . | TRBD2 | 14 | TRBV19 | CASSRLAGEETQYF | TGTGCCAGTAGCCGACTAGCGGGAGAAGAGACCCAGTACTTC
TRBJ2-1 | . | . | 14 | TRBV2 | CASSERDEDNEQFF | TGTGCCAGCAGTGAAAGGGACGAAGACAATGAGCAGTTCTTC
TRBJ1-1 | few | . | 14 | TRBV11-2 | CASSLALQGIEAFF | TGTGCCAGCAGCTTAGCCTTACAGGGAATTGAAGCTTTCTTT
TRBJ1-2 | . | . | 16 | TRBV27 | CASRESTGRANYGYTF | TGTGCCAGCAGGGAATCAACAGGGAGAGCTAACTATGGCTACACCTTC
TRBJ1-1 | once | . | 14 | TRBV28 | CASSLAGANTEAFF | TGTGCCAGCAGTTTAGCCGGGGCGAACACTGAAGCTTTCTTT
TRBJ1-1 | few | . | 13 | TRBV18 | CASSQRDDTEAFF | TGTGCCAGCTCACAACGGGACGACACTGAAGCTTTCTTT
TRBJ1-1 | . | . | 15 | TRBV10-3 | CAISEKFEGGTEAFF | TGTGCCATCAGTGAGAAATTCGAGGGGGGCACTGAAGCTTTCTTT
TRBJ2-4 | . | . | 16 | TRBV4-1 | CASSQELVGSVSIQYF | TGCGCCAGCAGCCAAGAATTAGTGGGAAGTGTAAGCATTCAGTACTTC
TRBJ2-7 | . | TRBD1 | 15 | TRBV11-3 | CASSFMTGGGYEQYF | TGTGCCAGCAGCTTCATGACAGGGGGCGGCTACGAGCAGTACTTC
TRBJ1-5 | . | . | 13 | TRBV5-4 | CASSLLGKQPQHF | TGTGCCAGCAGCTTGTTGGGGAAACAGCCCCAGCATTTT
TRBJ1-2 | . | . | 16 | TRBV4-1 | CASSQVGKGLHYGYTF | TGCGCCAGCAGCCAAGTCGGGAAAGGACTTCACTATGGCTACACCTTC
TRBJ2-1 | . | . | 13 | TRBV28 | CASRDLGRNEQFF | TGTGCCAGCCGGGACTTAGGTCGTAATGAGCAGTTCTTC
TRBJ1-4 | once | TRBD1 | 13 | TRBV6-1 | CASSGTGQGKLFF | TGTGCCAGCAGCGGGACAGGGCAGGGGAAACTGTTTTTT
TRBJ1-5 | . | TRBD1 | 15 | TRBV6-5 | CASSTDRGGNQPQHF | TGTGCCAGCAGTACCGACAGGGGTGGCAATCAGCCCCAGCATTTT
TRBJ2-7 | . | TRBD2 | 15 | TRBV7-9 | CASSSRTSGSYEQYF | TGTGCCAGCAGCTCAAGAACTAGCGGGAGTTACGAGCAGTACTTC
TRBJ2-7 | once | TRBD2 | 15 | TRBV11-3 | CASSLGGGLYYEQYF | TGTGCCAGCAGCTTAGGCGGGGGGCTTTATTACGAGCAGTACTTC
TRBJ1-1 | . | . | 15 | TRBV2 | CASRELTVLNTEAFF | TGTGCCAGCAGGGAGCTGACGGTCCTGAACACTGAAGCTTTCTTT
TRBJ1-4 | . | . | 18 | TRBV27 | CASSLRRPGRPTEEKLFF | TGTGCCAGCAGTTTACGACGACCTGGGAGGCCGACAGAGGAAAAACTGTTTTTT
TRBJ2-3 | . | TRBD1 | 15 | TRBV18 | CASSPAGGDWDTQYF | TGTGCCAGCTCACCAGCAGGGGGCGATTGGGATACGCAGTATTTT
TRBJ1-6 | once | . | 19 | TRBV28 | CASSLRGWRSGSDNSPLHF | TGTGCCAGCAGTTTAAGGGGCTGGCGGTCGGGCTCGGATAATTCACCCCTCCACTTT
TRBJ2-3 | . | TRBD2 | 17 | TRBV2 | CASRWTSGSLGTDTQYF | TGTGCCAGCAGATGGACTAGCGGGAGCTTAGGGACAGATACGCAGTATTTT
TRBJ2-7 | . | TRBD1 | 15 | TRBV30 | CAWSVYGQGASEQYF | TGTGCCTGGAGTGTATACGGGCAGGGGGCGAGTGAGCAGTACTTC
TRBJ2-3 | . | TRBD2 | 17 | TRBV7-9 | CASSRALSGINTDTQYF | TGTGCCAGCAGTCGAGCCCTTAGCGGGATAAACACAGATACGCAGTATTTT
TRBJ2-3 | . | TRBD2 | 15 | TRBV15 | CATSSGLAVTDTQYF | TGTGCCACCAGCAGCGGACTAGCGGTCACAGATACGCAGTATTTT
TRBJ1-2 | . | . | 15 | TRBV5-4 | CASSLDLRGDYGYTF | TGTGCCAGCAGCTTGGACCTCAGGGGCGACTATGGCTACACCTTC
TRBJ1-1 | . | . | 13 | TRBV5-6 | CASSLRRYTEAFF | TGTGCCAGCAGCTTGCGCAGGTACACTGAAGCTTTCTTT
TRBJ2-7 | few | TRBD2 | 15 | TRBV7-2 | CASSTSGTSSYEQYF | TGTGCCAGCAGCACCAGCGGGACCAGCTCCTACGAGCAGTACTTC
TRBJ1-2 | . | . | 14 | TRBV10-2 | CASSDVRSDYGYTF | TGCGCCAGCAGTGATGTCAGATCAGACTATGGCTACACCTTC
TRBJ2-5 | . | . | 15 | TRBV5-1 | CASSFYSEPQETQYF | TGCGCCAGCAGCTTTTACAGCGAACCACAAGAGACCCAGTACTTC
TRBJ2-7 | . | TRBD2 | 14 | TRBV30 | CAWDPSGRSQEQYF | TGTGCCTGGGACCCTAGCGGGAGGTCGCAAGAGCAGTACTTC
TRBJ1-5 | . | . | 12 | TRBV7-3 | CATDNSNQPQHF | TGTGCCACAGACAACAGCAATCAGCCCCAGCATTTT
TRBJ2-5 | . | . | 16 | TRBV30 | CAWALDGGAIGETQYF | TGTGCCTGGGCTCTTGATGGAGGAGCTATTGGAGAGACCCAGTACTTC
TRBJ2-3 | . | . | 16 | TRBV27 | CASSSHPAGATDTQYF | TGTGCCAGCAGTTCCCACCCGGCAGGGGCCACAGATACGCAGTATTTT
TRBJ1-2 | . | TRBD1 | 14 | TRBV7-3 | CASSVGTGNYGYTF | TGTGCCAGCAGCGTCGGGACAGGGAACTATGGCTACACCTTC
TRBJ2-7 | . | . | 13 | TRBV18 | CASSPMTEGEQYF | TGTGCCAGCTCACCGATGACAGAGGGCGAGCAATACTTC
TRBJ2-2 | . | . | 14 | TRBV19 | CASSIALGTGELFF | TGTGCCAGTAGTATAGCATTGGGCACCGGGGAGCTGTTTTTT